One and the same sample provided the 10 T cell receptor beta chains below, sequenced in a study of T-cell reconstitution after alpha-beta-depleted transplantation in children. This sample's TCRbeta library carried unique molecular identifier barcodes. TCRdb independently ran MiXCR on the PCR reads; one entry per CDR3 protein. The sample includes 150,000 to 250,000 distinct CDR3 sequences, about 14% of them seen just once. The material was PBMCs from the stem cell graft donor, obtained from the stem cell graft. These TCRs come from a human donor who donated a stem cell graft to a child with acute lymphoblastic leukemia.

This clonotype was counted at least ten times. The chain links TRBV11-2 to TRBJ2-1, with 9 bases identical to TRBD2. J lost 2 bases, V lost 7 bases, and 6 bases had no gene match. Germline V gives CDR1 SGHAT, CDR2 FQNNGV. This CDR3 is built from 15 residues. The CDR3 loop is CASKPTSGPYNEQFF. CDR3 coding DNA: TGTGCCAGCAAACCGACTAGCGGTCCCTACAATGAGCAGTTCTTC.

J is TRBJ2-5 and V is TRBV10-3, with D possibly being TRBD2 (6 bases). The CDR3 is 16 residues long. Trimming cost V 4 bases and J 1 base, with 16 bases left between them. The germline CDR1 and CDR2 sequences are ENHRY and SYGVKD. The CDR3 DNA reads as TGTGCCATCAGTGGGAGGGGACCCAAAACCCAAGAGACCCAGTACTTC. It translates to CAISGRGPKTQETQYF.

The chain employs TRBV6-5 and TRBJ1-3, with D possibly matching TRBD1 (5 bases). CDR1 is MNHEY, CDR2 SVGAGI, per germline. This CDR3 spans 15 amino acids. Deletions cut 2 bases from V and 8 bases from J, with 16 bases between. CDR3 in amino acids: CASSYGGRERHTIYF. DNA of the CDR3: TGTGCCAGCAGTTACGGGGGACGGGAGAGGCACACCATATATTTT.

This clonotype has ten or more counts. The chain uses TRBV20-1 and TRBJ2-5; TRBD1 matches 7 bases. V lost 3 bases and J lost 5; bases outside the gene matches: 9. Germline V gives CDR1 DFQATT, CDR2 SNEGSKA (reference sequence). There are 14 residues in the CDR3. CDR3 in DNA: TGCAGTGCTAGTCCCGGACAGGAGGTGGAGACCCAGTACTTC. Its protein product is CSASPGQEVETQYF.

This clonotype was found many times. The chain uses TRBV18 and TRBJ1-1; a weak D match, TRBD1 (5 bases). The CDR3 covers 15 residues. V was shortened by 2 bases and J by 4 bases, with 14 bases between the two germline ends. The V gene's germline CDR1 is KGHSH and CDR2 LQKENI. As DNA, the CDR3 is TGTGCCAGCTCACCAGTGAGAGGGGAGGCCACTGAAGCTTTCTTT. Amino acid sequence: CASSPVRGEATEAFF.

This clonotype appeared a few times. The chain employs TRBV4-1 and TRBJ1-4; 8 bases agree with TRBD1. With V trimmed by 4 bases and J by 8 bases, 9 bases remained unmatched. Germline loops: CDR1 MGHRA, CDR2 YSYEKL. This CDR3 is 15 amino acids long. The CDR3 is CASSRQGISGEKLFF. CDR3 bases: TGCGCCAGCAGCCGACAGGGGATTAGTGGGGAAAAACTGTTTTTT.

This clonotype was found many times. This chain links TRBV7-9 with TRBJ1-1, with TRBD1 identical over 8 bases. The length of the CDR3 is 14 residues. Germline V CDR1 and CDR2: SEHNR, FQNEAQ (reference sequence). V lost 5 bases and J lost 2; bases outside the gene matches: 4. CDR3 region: CASSGTGGNTEAFF. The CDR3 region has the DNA TGTGCCAGCAGCGGGACAGGTGGCAACACTGAAGCTTTCTTT.

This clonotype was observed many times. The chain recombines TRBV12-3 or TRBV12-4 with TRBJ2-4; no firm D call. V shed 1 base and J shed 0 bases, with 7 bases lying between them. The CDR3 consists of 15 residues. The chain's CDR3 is CASSLGETAKNIQYF. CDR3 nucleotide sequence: TGTGCCAGCAGTTTAGGGGAAACAGCCAAAAACATTCAGTACTTC.

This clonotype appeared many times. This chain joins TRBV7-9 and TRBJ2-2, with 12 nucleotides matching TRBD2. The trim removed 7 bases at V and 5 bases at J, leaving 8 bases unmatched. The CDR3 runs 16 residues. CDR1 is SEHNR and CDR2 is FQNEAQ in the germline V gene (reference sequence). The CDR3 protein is CASTASGREATGELFF. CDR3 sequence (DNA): TGTGCCAGCACCGCTAGCGGGAGGGAAGCTACCGGGGAGCTGTTTTTT.

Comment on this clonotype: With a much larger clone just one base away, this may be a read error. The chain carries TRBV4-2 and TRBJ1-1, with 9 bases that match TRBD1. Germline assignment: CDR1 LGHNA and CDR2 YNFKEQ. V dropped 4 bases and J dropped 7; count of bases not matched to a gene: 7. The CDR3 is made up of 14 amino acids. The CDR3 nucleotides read TGTGCCAGCAGCCCTGGGACAGGGCAGGGTGAAGCTTTCTTT. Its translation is CASSPGTGQGEAFF.